The 16 T cell receptor beta chains below were found in one sample sequenced in a study of spatial heterogeneity in lung cancer. This sample's time point: blood at routine non-recurrence follow-up after resection. No cells were sorted before sequencing. The whole RNA sequenced was extracted from tumor, nontumor lung or frozen PBMC. One entry per CDR3 protein results from TCRdb running MiXCR on the 5' RACE reads. The profile shows tens of thousands of distinct CDR3 sequences, less than 9.5% of them singletons. Specimen: PBMCs, collected at follow-up. The receptors here all came from a female donor with early-stage non-small cell lung cancer.

This clonotype was seen repeatedly, ten times or more. The rearrangement uses TRBV9 and TRBJ1-4, with a tentative D call TRBD1 (5 bases). Germline V gene data show CDR1 as SGDLS and CDR2 as YYNGEE. Between the trimmed V and J ends, which lost 0 bases and 4 bases, there was a span of 7 bases. The CDR3 loop spans 14 amino acids. CDR3 in DNA: TGTGCCAGCAGCGTAGGTGGGGGTAATGAAAAACTGTTTTTT. Translation: CASSVGGGNEKLFF.

This clonotype was found many times. J is TRBJ2-7 and V is TRBV27; D gene ambiguous. Per the germline V gene, CDR1 is MNHEY and CDR2 is SMNVEV (reference sequence). The CDR3 length is 12 residues. The V end was cut by 5 bases, the J end by 2 bases, with 7 bases between. CDR3 amino acids: CASSPGAYEQYF. The DNA for the CDR3 is TGTGCCAGCAGTCCTGGGGCCTACGAGCAGTACTTC.

A few counts support this clonotype. V gene TRBV7-2 combines with J gene TRBJ2-2; D is tentatively TRBD1 or TRBD2 (5 bases each). CDR1 and CDR2 from the germline V gene are SGHTA and FQGNSA. The CDR3 has 15 amino acids. Trimming took 5 bases from V and 0 from J, leaving 10 bases between them. CDR3 nucleotides: TGTGCCAGCAGCACCGTGGGGGCGAACACCGGGGAGCTGTTTTTT. Amino acid sequence: CASSTVGANTGELFF.

This clonotype appeared many times. The junction does not match germline at one end; this may be a read error. The chain links TRBV5-1 to TRBJ1-1, with D possibly being TRBD1 (5 bases). The CDR3 consists of 14 residues. The germline V gene encodes CDR1 SGHRS and CDR2 YFSETQ. The DNA of the CDR3 is TGCGCCAGCAGTTTGGGGACGGCAGGTCGGGCGGCTTTCTTT. It is translated as CASSLGTAGRAAFF.

This clonotype was found a few times. The chain couples TRBV20-1 to TRBJ1-1, with no clear D. Germline V CDR1 and CDR2: DFQATT, SNEGSKA (reference sequence). Trimming left V 5 bases short and J 4 bases short, with 11 bases between. This CDR3 has 12 residues. The CDR3 bases are TGCAGTGCTGCTCTGGGAGGCACTGAAGCTTTCTTT. Its protein is CSAALGGTEAFF.

This clonotype came up many times. This chain joins TRBV19 and TRBJ1-2; tentatively, D is TRBD1 (5 bases). Between the trimmed V and J ends, which lost 7 bases and 6 bases, there was a span of 18 bases. The CDR3 runs 14 residues. Germline lookup yields CDR1 LNHDA and CDR2 SQIVND (reference sequence). The DNA for the CDR3 is TGTGCCAGTAAGGGGTACGAATCGACGGATGGCTACACCTTC. Protein product: CASKGYESTDGYTF. Combining the CDR3 with reference TRBV19 and TRBJ1-2 gives the whole variable domain DGGITQSPKYLFRKEGQNVTLSCEQNLNHDAMYWYRQDPGQGLRLIYYSQIVNDFQKGDIAEGYSVSREKKESFPLTVTSAQKNPTAFYLCASKGYESTDGYTFGSGTRLTVV.

This clonotype was detected only a few times. The CDR3 protein is CASSLLQGSGANVLTF. CDR3 in DNA: TGTGCCAGCAGTTTACTACAGGGTTCTGGGGCCAACGTCCTGACTTTC. The chain has TRBV27 and TRBJ2-6; D possibly corresponds to TRBD1 (6 bases). CDR3 length equals 16 residues. Germline V gives CDR1 MNHEY, CDR2 SMNVEV (reference sequence). Deletions cut 2 bases from V and 1 base from J, with 9 bases between.

This clonotype was detected ten times or more. The V and J genes are TRBV12-3 or TRBV12-4 and TRBJ2-7; D not resolved. V was clipped by 6 bases and J by 1 base, with 13 bases between them. This CDR3 has 14 residues. The CDR3 here is CASSPLGQSYEQYF. DNA for the CDR3: TGTGCCAGCAGCCCACTTGGCCAGTCCTACGAGCAGTACTTC.

This clonotype turned up a few times. V usage is TRBV25-1 and J usage is TRBJ1-6; 7 bases match TRBD1. With 4 bases clipped from V and 7 bases from J, the junction kept 10 bases outside the gene matches. Germline CDR1 is MGHDK and CDR2 is SYGVNS. CDR3 length: 16 residues. The CDR3 DNA reads TGTGCCAGCAGTGCAACCGGTGGGACAGCCAATTCACCCCTCCACTTT. It translates to CASSATGGTANSPLHF.

This clonotype has at least ten counts. The chain employs TRBV20-1 and TRBJ1-5; D unresolved. Per germline, CDR1 DFQATT and CDR2 SNEGSKA (reference sequence). Trimming removed 3 bases from V and 2 bases from J, with 17 bases in between. This CDR3 is built from 16 residues. In DNA form, the CDR3 reads TGCAGTGCTAGGCTGCAGGCATTTACTGGCAATCAGCCCCAGCATTTT. This sequence encodes CSARLQAFTGNQPQHF.

This clonotype was counted ten times or more. The chain recombines TRBV20-1 with TRBJ2-7, with 9 positions matching TRBD1. The CDR3 loop spans 13 amino acids. Germline-derived CDR1 and CDR2 are DFQATT and SNEGSKA (reference sequence). V lost 5 bases and J lost 3; bases outside the gene matches: 5. The CDR3 region is CSAYRDRDYEQYF. CDR3 DNA sequence: TGCAGTGCTTATAGGGACAGGGACTACGAGCAGTACTTC.

This clonotype occurred many times. The chain joins TRBV12-3 or TRBV12-4 to TRBJ1-5; a weak D match, TRBD1 (6 bases). V lost 5 bases and J lost 7, with 18 bases in between. The CDR3 is made up of 15 amino acids. The CDR3 sequence: CASSKSGRGEQPQHF. Here the CDR3 DNA reads TGTGCCAGCAGTAAGAGTGGCAGGGGAGAGCAGCCCCAGCATTTT.

This clonotype was recorded a few times. This chain connects TRBV7-2 to TRBJ1-2; no firm D call. CDR3 length: 13 amino acids. Germline V lookup: CDR1 SGHTA, CDR2 FQGNSA. V was trimmed by 5 bases and J by 0 bases, leaving 7 bases between them. In nucleotides, the CDR3 is TGTGCCAGCAGCCCATATCCTAACTATGGCTACACCTTC. Amino acid sequence: CASSPYPNYGYTF.

J is TRBJ2-5 and V is TRBV5-1, with D possibly being TRBD1 (6 bases). Germline CDR1 reads SGHRS; CDR2 reads YFSETQ. V lost 7 bases to trimming and J lost 0 bases, with 16 bases between them. This CDR3 has 15 residues. The CDR3: CASGLQGGDQETQYF. The CDR3 nucleotides are TGCGCCAGCGGATTACAGGGTGGGGACCAAGAGACCCAGTACTTC.

The chain joins TRBV28 to TRBJ2-1; D gene unclear. This CDR3 has 13 amino acids. Germline CDR1 is MDHEN and CDR2 is SYDVKM. V lost 6 bases and J lost 1, with 7 bases in between. The DNA of the CDR3 is TGTGCCAGCAGCTACAAATCCTACAATGAGCAGTTCTTC. Protein: CASSYKSYNEQFF.

The chain uses TRBV5-1 and TRBJ2-5; 11 nucleotides match TRBD2. The CDR3 has 14 amino acids. In germline, CDR1 is SGHRS, CDR2 YFSETQ. Trimming at V came to 4 bases and at J to 7 bases, leaving 6 bases not matched to a gene. DNA of the CDR3: TGCGCCAGCAGCCTGACTAGCGGGGTATCGACCCAGTACTTC. Translating it yields CASSLTSGVSTQYF.